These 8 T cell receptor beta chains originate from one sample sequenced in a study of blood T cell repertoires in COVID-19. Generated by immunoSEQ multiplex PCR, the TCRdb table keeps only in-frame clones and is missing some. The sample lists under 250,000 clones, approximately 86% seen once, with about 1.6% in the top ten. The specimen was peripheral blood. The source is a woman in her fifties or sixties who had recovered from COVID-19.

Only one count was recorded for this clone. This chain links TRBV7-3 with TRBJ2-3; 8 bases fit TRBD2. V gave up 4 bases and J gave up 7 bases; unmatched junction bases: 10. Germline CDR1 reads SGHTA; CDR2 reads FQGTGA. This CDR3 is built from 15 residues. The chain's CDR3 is CASSSHSGGSNTQYF. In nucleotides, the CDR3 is TGTGCCAGCAGCTCACACAGCGGGGGTTCCAATACGCAGTATTTT.

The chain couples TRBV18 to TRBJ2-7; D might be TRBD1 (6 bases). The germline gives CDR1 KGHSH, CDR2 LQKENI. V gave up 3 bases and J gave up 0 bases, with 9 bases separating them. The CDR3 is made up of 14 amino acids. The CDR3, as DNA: TGTGCCAGCTCACCCGGACAGAGCTCCTACGAGCAGTACTTC. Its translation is CASSPGQSSYEQYF.

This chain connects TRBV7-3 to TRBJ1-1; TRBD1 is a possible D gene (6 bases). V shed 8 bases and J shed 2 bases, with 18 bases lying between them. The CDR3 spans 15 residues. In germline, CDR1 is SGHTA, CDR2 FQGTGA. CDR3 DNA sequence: TGTGCCAGCGGGCTTCTAGGGGGAATCAACACTGAAGCTTTCTTT. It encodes CASGLLGGINTEAFF.

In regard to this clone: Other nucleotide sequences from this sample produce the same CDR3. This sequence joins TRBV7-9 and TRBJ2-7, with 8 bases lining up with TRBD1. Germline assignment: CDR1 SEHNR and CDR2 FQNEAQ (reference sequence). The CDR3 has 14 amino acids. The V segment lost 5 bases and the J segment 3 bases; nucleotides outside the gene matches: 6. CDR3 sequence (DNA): TGTGCCAGCAGCCCCCGGGACAGGAGCTACGAGCAGTACTTC. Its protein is CASSPRDRSYEQYF.

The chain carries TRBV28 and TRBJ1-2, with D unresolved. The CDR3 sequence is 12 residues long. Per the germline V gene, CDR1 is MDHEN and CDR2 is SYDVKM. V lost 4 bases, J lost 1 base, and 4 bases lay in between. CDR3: CASSSLNYGYTF. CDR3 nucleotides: TGTGCCAGCAGTTCCCTTAACTATGGCTACACCTTC.

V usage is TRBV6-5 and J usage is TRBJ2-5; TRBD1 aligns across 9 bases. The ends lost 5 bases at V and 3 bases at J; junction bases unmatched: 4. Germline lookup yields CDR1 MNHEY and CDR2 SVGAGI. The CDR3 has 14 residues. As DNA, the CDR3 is TGTGCCAGCAGTACGGGGACAGGGAAAGAGACCCAGTACTTC. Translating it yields CASSTGTGKETQYF.

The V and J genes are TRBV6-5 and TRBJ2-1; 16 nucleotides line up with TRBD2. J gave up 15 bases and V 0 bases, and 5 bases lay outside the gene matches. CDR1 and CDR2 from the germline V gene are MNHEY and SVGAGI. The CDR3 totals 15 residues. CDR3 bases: TGTGCCAGCAGTTACTCTGGGACTAGCGGGGGGGTTCTGTTCTTC. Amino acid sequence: CASSYSGTSGGVLFF.

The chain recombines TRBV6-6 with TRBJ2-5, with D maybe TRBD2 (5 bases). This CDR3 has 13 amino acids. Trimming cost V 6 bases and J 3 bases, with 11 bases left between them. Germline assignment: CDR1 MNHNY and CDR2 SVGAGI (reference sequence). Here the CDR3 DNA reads TGTGCCAGCAGAACCCCGGGAAAAGAGACCCAGTACTTC. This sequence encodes CASRTPGKETQYF.